These T cell receptor beta chains were read from a single sample in a study of blood T cell repertoires in COVID-19. Here immunoSEQ multiplex PCR was the method, and the copy in TCRdb shows in-frame clones only, minus some. The sample shows 250,000 or so clones, around nine tenths of them seen only once. The specimen sequenced was PBMCs or T cells enriched from blood (not recorded which). The receptors stem from a woman between 18 and 29 years old who had recovered from COVID-19. Both conserved end residues are part of each CDR3. The order of the fields is D gene, J gene, V gene, CDR3 protein. D genes are given only for firm matches.

D gene: TRBD1
J gene: TRBJ1-2
V gene: TRBV5-5
CDR3 protein: CASSPTGSILTNYGYTF

D gene: .
J gene: TRBJ2-3
V gene: TRBV12-3/TRBV12-4
CDR3 protein: CASSFRLEDTQYF

D gene: .
J gene: TRBJ2-2
V gene: TRBV19
CDR3 protein: CASSIMAVPTGELFF

D gene: TRBD1
J gene: TRBJ1-1
V gene: TRBV19
CDR3 protein: CASSISDRGTTEAFF

D gene: TRBD2
J gene: TRBJ2-3
V gene: TRBV27
CDR3 protein: CASSPQLTSAGTDTQYF

D gene: .
J gene: TRBJ2-3
V gene: TRBV9
CDR3 protein: CASSVATSTDTQYF

D gene: TRBD1
J gene: TRBJ2-1
V gene: TRBV2
CDR3 protein: CASPDRAYNEQFF

D gene: TRBD2
J gene: TRBJ2-1
V gene: TRBV5-6
CDR3 protein: CASSQAGGLYNEQFF

D gene: .
J gene: TRBJ2-1
V gene: TRBV7-3
CDR3 protein: CASSLTSGAYNEQFF

D gene: .
J gene: TRBJ2-2
V gene: TRBV7-2
CDR3 protein: CASSPPPRGHGELFF

D gene: .
J gene: TRBJ1-1
V gene: TRBV10-1
CDR3 protein: CASSESYNTEAFF

D gene: TRBD2
J gene: TRBJ2-1
V gene: TRBV25-1
CDR3 protein: CASSEWTSGGSYNEQFF

D gene: .
J gene: TRBJ2-1
V gene: TRBV19
CDR3 protein: CASSPGTTIYNEQFF

D gene: .
J gene: TRBJ2-3
V gene: TRBV3-1/TRBV3-2
CDR3 protein: CASSPPSLREFADTQYF

D gene: TRBD2
J gene: TRBJ2-3
V gene: TRBV14
CDR3 protein: CASSQEASGWGTDTQYF

D gene: TRBD1
J gene: TRBJ2-7
V gene: TRBV12-3/TRBV12-4
CDR3 protein: CASNGQGDYEQYF

D gene: TRBD2
J gene: TRBJ2-1
V gene: TRBV24-1
CDR3 protein: CATLGTSGGEQFF

D gene: TRBD2
J gene: TRBJ2-7
V gene: TRBV11-2
CDR3 protein: CASSLDRGLAGLREQYF

D gene: TRBD1
J gene: TRBJ1-2
V gene: TRBV13
CDR3 protein: CASSLTRGTITQYGYTF

D gene: .
J gene: TRBJ2-6
V gene: TRBV5-4
CDR3 protein: CASSPRGGANVLTF

D gene: .
J gene: TRBJ2-1
V gene: TRBV7-3
CDR3 protein: CASSLIGQYNEQFF

D gene: .
J gene: TRBJ1-2
V gene: TRBV19
CDR3 protein: CASSSWGDLDGYTF

D gene: TRBD1
J gene: TRBJ1-1
V gene: TRBV2
CDR3 protein: CASRSDRGQWNTEAFF

D gene: .
J gene: TRBJ2-1
V gene: TRBV4-1
CDR3 protein: CASSQDREQFF

D gene: TRBD2
J gene: TRBJ2-2
V gene: TRBV7-9
CDR3 protein: CASSLLAGGSTRELFF

D gene: .
J gene: TRBJ1-5
V gene: TRBV18
CDR3 protein: CASSQWTDGKSNQPQHF

D gene: .
J gene: TRBJ1-2
V gene: TRBV3-1/TRBV3-2
CDR3 protein: CASSQRGGNYGYTF

D gene: TRBD2
J gene: TRBJ2-7
V gene: TRBV5-4
CDR3 protein: CASSHSGAGTYEQYF

D gene: TRBD2
J gene: TRBJ2-1
V gene: TRBV7-2
CDR3 protein: CASSLGSGRANEQFF

D gene: .
J gene: TRBJ1-1
V gene: TRBV19
CDR3 protein: CASSMANRVGVNTEAFF

D gene: .
J gene: TRBJ1-2
V gene: TRBV7-9
CDR3 protein: CASSLLEGGDNYGYTF

D gene: .
J gene: TRBJ2-1
V gene: TRBV10-3
CDR3 protein: CAIAGASNEQFF

D gene: TRBD1
J gene: TRBJ1-1
V gene: TRBV2
CDR3 protein: CASSWDSSNTEAFF

D gene: .
J gene: TRBJ2-1
V gene: TRBV29-1
CDR3 protein: CSVKWSMGEQFF

D gene: TRBD2
J gene: TRBJ2-1
V gene: TRBV27
CDR3 protein: CASSLSGRWNEQFF

D gene: .
J gene: TRBJ1-4
V gene: TRBV30
CDR3 protein: CAWSVRRGEKLFF

D gene: .
J gene: TRBJ2-5
V gene: TRBV9
CDR3 protein: CASSAPSSVSETQYF

D gene: TRBD2
J gene: TRBJ2-7
V gene: TRBV19
CDR3 protein: CASSSAGGSSYEQYF

D gene: TRBD2
J gene: TRBJ2-7
V gene: TRBV2
CDR3 protein: CASSEAGGGASYEQYF

D gene: .
J gene: TRBJ1-5
V gene: TRBV12-3/TRBV12-4
CDR3 protein: CASTGYSNQPQHF

D gene: TRBD2
J gene: TRBJ2-7
V gene: TRBV9
CDR3 protein: CASSVAPGGVLVPRQDTSYEQYF

D gene: .
J gene: TRBJ1-5
V gene: TRBV5-5
CDR3 protein: CASSFIGGRSNQPQHF

D gene: TRBD2
J gene: TRBJ2-3
V gene: TRBV19
CDR3 protein: CASSPQRELSTDTQYF

D gene: TRBD2
J gene: TRBJ2-5
V gene: TRBV3-1/TRBV3-2
CDR3 protein: CASNLAGDFQETQYF

D gene: TRBD1
J gene: TRBJ1-2
V gene: TRBV5-1
CDR3 protein: CASSLAPGQGYGYTF

D gene: TRBD1
J gene: TRBJ1-4
V gene: TRBV28
CDR3 protein: CASKEGTGAEKLFF

D gene: .
J gene: TRBJ2-7
V gene: TRBV11-3
CDR3 protein: CASSPPNGPYEQYF

D gene: .
J gene: TRBJ1-1
V gene: TRBV5-6
CDR3 protein: CASIWRRGRKLEAFF

D gene: TRBD2
J gene: TRBJ2-3
V gene: TRBV4-2
CDR3 protein: CASSQGPSGVSTDTQYF

D gene: .
J gene: TRBJ1-4
V gene: TRBV28
CDR3 protein: CASSFAQGITDNEKLFF

D gene: TRBD1
J gene: TRBJ2-1
V gene: TRBV7-9
CDR3 protein: CASSPRDRVNEQFF

D gene: TRBD1
J gene: TRBJ1-1
V gene: TRBV12-3/TRBV12-4
CDR3 protein: CASSSGQHTEAFF

D gene: TRBD1
J gene: TRBJ1-2
V gene: TRBV5-1
CDR3 protein: CASSLEGQLPYGYTF

D gene: TRBD1
J gene: TRBJ1-6
V gene: TRBV7-8
CDR3 protein: CASSLSWRTGGYTPLHF

D gene: TRBD1
J gene: TRBJ1-1
V gene: TRBV5-1
CDR3 protein: CASSLTGGFTEAFF

D gene: TRBD1
J gene: TRBJ1-1
V gene: TRBV15
CDR3 protein: CATSSQRYQGEAFF

D gene: TRBD1
J gene: TRBJ2-1
V gene: TRBV6-4
CDR3 protein: CASSPTGKGSYNEQFF

D gene: .
J gene: TRBJ1-1
V gene: TRBV11-3
CDR3 protein: CASSLTLKIDRTEAFF